This T cell receptor beta chain originates from a study of T cells after yellow fever vaccination (dated by TCRdb to 2018 to 2020). Describing the broader study: The SMART-Seq v4 Ultra Low Input RNA kit was used to prepare libraries from fractions with low cell numbers. Two healthy male donors, one aged 18 to 30 and one aged 30 to 39 years, were included in the cohort. Blood samples were taken at several timepoints before and after primary and secondary immunization, and bulk PBMC replicates and cell subsets were isolated. To follow T-cell clones before and after both primary and booster YFV17D yellow fever vaccination, bulk TCR alpha and beta repertoires underwent longitudinal sequencing.

The sample's treatment or condition, from its label and the paper: live attenuated yellow fever vaccine strain. Two biological replicates of bulk PBMCs were collected at each blood-draw timepoint. PBMCs were isolated from peripheral blood using a standard Ficoll-Paque protocol. TriZol was used to extract RNA from bulk PBMCs, CD4 and CD8 fractions, and dextramer-positive and dextramer-negative fractions. Synthesis of TCR cDNA relied on 5'RACE template switching, a step that introduced a universal primer site along with unique molecular identifiers. Priming of cDNA synthesis was performed from both the TCR alpha and TCR beta constant segments. Library amplification involved two PCR steps, and the second step added sample barcodes and sequencing adapters. Sequencing of libraries was done on Illumina HiSeq 2500 (2x100 bp) or NovaSeq (2x150 bp). The original pipeline was this. MIGEC handled demultiplexing of reads and collapsing into UMI consensus sequences, while MiXCR performed V(D)J alignment. Clonotypes responding to the vaccine were identified with edgeR on replicate PBMC samples, with the criteria of FDR below 0.01 and a log2 fold change above 5 up to day 15. Each bulk clonotype was labeled CD4 or CD8 based on which sequenced repertoire, CD4 or CD8, contained the clonotype at higher abundance. TCRdb's own reprocessing of the public reads used fastp at Q25 and MiXCR and kept productive beta chains. One record per CDR3 amino acid sequence lists the most common genes and DNA. Here the V and J calls rest on TCRdb's processing, not on the authors' analysis. This sample gives under 600,000 distinct CDR3 sequences in total; roughly 12% of them show up just once. Of the sample, over 13% is held by the ten largest clones.

Cut back by 1 base and 6 bases, the V and J ends lie 10 bases apart. CDR1 and CDR2 are read off the germline V gene (reference sequence) as SEHNR and FQNEAQ. From its cysteine to its phenylalanine, the CDR3 spans 14 amino acids. The entry retains the CDR3 DNA only, 42 bases that are in frame from base 1. General study outcomes and caveats: Compared with the primary T-cell response, the secondary T-cell response was faster but weaker, reaching its peak on day 5 rather than on day 15. After the booster, most clones that had expanded after primary vaccination were detected again (nearly 98% of CD4 and 88% of CD8), suggesting broad maintenance of memory. Because only a couple of donors were included in the study, the extent to which the findings can be generalized is limited. FACS-sorted repertoires could contain abundant contaminating clonotypes from the bulk population, so computational filtering was required. A small share of clonotypes occurred in both CD4 and CD8 compartments, likely arising from convergent recombination.

This clonotype was observed a handful of times. The antigen this receptor binds is unknown. No qualities accompany the bases; no much larger clone lies one base away. The clonotype originates from a man aged 30-40 years who received the YFV17D yellow fever vaccine. This sequence uses TRBV7-9 and TRBJ2-1; too little of a D gene remains to name it. Here the sequenced sample was PBMCs, taken on the day of the yellow fever booster vaccination. The CDR3 sequence is CASSLGQATNEQFF. The DNA sequence reads TGTGCCAGCAGCTTAGGCCAGGCCACCAATGAGCAGTTCTTC.